This TCR beta chain was obtained from a study of response to subunit inactivated influenza vaccine. TCRdb re-derived calls from the RT-PCR reads in MiXCR, one entry per CDR3 protein. The sample lists about 160,000 distinct CDR3 sequences, roughly a tenth occurring once. The CDR3 has 14 residues. V lost 6 bases, J lost 5 bases, and 14 bases lay in between. Per germline, CDR1 DFQATT and CDR2 SNEGSKA (reference sequence). This chain links TRBV20-1 with TRBJ1-6; a weak D match, TRBD1 (6 bases). The TCR originated in a man in his fifties or sixties who received an inactivated influenza vaccine. The sequenced sample was non-naive T cells sorted from PBMCs, obtained 40 to 50 days after vaccination. The CDR3 protein is CSAGGATDNSPLHF. The CDR3 region has the DNA TGCAGTGCGGGGGGGGCCACAGATAATTCACCCCTCCACTTT.